Listed here is a single T cell receptor beta chain. There is no known antigen for this receptor. The sequenced fragment ends 3 residues before the CDR3 boundary, so the rest is inferred from the germline J gene. Genomic DNA was extracted from sorted cells with the QIAGEN DNeasy Blood and Tissue Kit for TCRbeta CDR3 sequencing. High-throughput TCRbeta CDR3 sequencing, which included PCR amplification with bias correction and internal controls, was done commercially through immunoSEQ. On the study's bioinformatics: A unique productive TCRbeta sequence was defined by the CDR3 nucleotide sequence when primers matched, and otherwise by the CDR3 amino acid sequence together with the Vbeta and Jbeta genes. Sorting error was corrected by removing sequences shared between sorted populations at a frequency ratio of 2:1 or less, and the remaining shared sequences were assigned to the higher population. Sequences were defined as donor-reactive when expanded at least 5-fold in CFSE-low cells versus unstimulated cells and present at a frequency of at least 0.01% in CFSE-low cells. Jensen-Shannon divergence, calculated on the top 100 TCRbeta sequences ranked by frequency, was used to quantify repertoire divergence. For samples with multiple sequencing runs, sorting error was corrected separately for each run before the runs were pooled. TCRdb obtained this table from immuneACCESS and retained in-frame rearrangements with V and J assigned. These tables miss some clones; where compared with another copy, unresolved V genes account for less than half of the shortfall, and the remainder is unexplained. From that table come the V and J calls and clone size; the DNA was used to work out D and trimming. This sample's table carries 20,000 to 30,000 clones. The ten largest make up 3.5% to 4.5% of the sample.

This sample stems from a study of Tregs in tolerant kidney transplant recipients (dated by TCRdb to between 2019 and 2020). Study-wide context: Before combined kidney and bone marrow transplantation, this study identified donor-specific regulatory T cells using TCRbeta sequencing and then followed those same cells after transplant.

For CDR1 and CDR2, the germline V gene (reference sequence) lists LNHDA and SQIVND. Cut back by 7 bases and 4 bases, the V and J ends lie 17 bases apart. The CDR3 runs 15 residues from the cysteine to the phenylalanine. Only the CDR3 bases that were read are kept: 36 of them, in frame from base 1. In the paper's terms, the time point label means: 6 months after combined kidney and bone marrow transplant. The transplants used related donors with nonmyeloablative bone marrow transplantation, and mixed chimerism in the human trials was transient. Thawed PBMCs were FACS-sorted into unstimulated Tregs (CD4+CD25+CD127-), CD4+ non-Tregs (CD4+CD25-), CD4 cells and CD8 cells. Several combined kidney and bone marrow transplant recipients from the ITN036ST trial were included as patients, and samples were available only from these trial subjects. Healthy control blood was processed to PBMCs by Ficoll density gradient and cryopreserved, and patient PBMCs were collected before and after transplant.

The paper's findings and limits, for the study overall: Expanding Tregs with activated donor B cells appeared to identify the most biologically relevant and donor-specific TCRbeta repertoire. For some patients the PCR primers changed over time, which made it impossible to compare the samples from those patients at the nucleotide level. Donor-specific Treg expansion was found to exceed global Treg expansion in tolerant patients, suggesting antigen-driven rather than nonspecific expansion. Although technical replication error seemed to be minimal, the question of biological reproducibility was not addressed directly. Because only a small number of patients were included, the study had limitations, and the results will need to be validated in larger populations as well as under other immunosuppression protocols.

Sequencing was performed on CD4+ T cells from blood (PBMCs), taken 6 months after the transplant. This receptor was identified in a human patient who received a combined kidney and bone marrow transplant. Following a transplant, some T lymphocytes may have been derived from the graft donor. The chain is made from TRBV19 and TRBJ1-5; 6 matching bases give a weak D call of TRBD1. The CDR3 here reads CASTTTGTSNQPQHF. The sequenced CDR3 bases are TGTGCCAGTACCACAACCGGGACATCTAATCAGCCC.